The source of this TCR beta chain is a study of cytomegalovirus exposure and HLA in healthy donors. As to this clone: What it binds is unknown.

Study observations and caveats: Usually a TCR sequence was rare, but some public TCRs were found in many donors. It has been reported that TCR beta sequences accurately predicted the HLA-A and HLA-B alleles of most subjects. It was in a later analysis that TCR association rates were seen to vary by HLA locus, highest for DRB1 and lowest for HLA-C.

J lost 4 bases, V lost 5 bases, and 5 bases had no gene match. This CDR3 contains 14 residues. Germline CDR1 and CDR2: SEHNR and FQNEAQ (reference sequence). The study ran its PCR with 60 Vbeta and 13 Jbeta primers. The repertoire was sequenced with immunoSEQ multiplex PCR; TCRdb's copy has only in-frame clones and lacks some. The sample shows approximately 140,000 clones, approximately 70% of them seen only once. What was sequenced was PBMCs. This sequence joins TRBV7-9 and TRBJ1-5; 7 bases align to TRBD1. This TCR was sampled from a woman in her late teens or twenties in good health and CMV-seronegative. The CDR3 region is CASSHDRANQPQHF. CDR3 DNA sequence: TGTGCCAGCAGCCACGACAGGGCAAATCAGCCCCAGCATTTT.